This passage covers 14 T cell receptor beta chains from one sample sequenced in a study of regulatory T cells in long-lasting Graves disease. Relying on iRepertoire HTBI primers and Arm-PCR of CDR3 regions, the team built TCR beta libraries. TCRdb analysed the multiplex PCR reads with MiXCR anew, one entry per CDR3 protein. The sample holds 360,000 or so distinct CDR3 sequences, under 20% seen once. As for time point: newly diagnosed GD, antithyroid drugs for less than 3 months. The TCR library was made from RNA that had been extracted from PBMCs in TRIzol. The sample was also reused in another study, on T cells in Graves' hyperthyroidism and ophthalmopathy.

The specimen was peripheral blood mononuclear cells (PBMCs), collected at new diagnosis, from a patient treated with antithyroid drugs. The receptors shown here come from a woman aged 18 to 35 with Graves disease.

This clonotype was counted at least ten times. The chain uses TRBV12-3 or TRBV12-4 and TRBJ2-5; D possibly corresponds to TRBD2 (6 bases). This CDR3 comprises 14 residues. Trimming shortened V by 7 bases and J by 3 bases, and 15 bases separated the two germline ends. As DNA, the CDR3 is TGTGCCAGCAACCCGCGGGGTATCGAAGAGACCCAGTACTTC. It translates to CASNPRGIEETQYF.

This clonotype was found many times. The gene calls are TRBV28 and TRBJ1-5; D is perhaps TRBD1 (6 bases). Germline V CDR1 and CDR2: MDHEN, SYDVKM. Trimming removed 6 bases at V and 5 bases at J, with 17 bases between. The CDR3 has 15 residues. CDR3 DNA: TGTGCCAGCAGCCCCGAGGCAGGGGCAGATCAGCCCCAGCATTTT. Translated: CASSPEAGADQPQHF. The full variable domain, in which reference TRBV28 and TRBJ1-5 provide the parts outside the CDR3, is DVKVTQSSRYLVKRTGEKVFLECVQDMDHENMFWYRQDPGLGLRLIYFSYDVKMKEKGDIPEGYSVSREKKERFSLILESASTNQTSMYLCASSPEAGADQPQHFGDGTRLSIL.

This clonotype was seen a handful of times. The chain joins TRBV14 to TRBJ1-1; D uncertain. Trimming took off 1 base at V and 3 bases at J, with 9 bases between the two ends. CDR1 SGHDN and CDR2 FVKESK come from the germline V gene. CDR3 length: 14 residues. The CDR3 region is CASSQVVDDTEAFF. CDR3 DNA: TGTGCCAGCAGCCAAGTGGTAGACGACACTGAAGCTTTCTTT.

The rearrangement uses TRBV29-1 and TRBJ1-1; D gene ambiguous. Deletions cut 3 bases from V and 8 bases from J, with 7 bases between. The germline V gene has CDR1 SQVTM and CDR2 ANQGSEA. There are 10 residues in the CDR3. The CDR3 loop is CSVEGVEAFF. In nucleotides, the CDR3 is TGCAGCGTTGAGGGAGTCGAAGCTTTCTTT. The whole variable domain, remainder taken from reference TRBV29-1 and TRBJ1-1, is SAVISQKPSRDICQRGTSLTIQCQVDSQVTMMFWYRQQPGQSLTLIATANQGSEATYESGFVIDKFPISRPNLTFSTLTVSNMSPEDSSIYLCSVEGVEAFFGQGTRLTVV.

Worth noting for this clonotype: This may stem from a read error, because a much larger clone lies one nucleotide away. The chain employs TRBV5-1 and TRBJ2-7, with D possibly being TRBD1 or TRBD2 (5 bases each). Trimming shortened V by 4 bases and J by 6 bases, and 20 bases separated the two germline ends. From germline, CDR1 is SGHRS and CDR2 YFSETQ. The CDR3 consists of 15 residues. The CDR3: CASSKDGTQTCEQYF. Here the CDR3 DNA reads TGCGCCAGCAGCAAGGACGGGACGCAGACCTGCGAGCAGTACTTC.

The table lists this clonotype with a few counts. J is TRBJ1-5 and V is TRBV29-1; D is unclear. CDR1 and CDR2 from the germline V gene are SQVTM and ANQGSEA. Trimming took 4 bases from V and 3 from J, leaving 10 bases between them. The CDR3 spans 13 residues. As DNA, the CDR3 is TGCAGCGTTGTTTACAGCAACAATCAGCCCCAGCATTTT. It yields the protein CSVVYSNNQPQHF. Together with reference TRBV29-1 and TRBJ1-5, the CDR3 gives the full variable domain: SAVISQKPSRDICQRGTSLTIQCQVDSQVTMMFWYRQQPGQSLTLIATANQGSEATYESGFVIDKFPISRPNLTFSTLTVSNMSPEDSSIYLCSVVYSNNQPQHFGDGTRLSIL.

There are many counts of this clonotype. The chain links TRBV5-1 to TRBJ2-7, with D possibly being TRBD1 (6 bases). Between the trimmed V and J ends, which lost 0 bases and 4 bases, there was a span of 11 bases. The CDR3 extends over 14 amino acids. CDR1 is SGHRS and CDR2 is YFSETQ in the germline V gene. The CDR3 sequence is CASSLEAGEYEQYF. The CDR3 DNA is TGCGCCAGCAGCTTGGAGGCAGGGGAGTACGAGCAGTACTTC.

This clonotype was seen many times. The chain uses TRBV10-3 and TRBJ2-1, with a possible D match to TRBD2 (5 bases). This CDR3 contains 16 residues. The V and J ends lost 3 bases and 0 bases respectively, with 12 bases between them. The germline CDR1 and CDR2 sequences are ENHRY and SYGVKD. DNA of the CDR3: TGTGCCATCAGTGATTCGAGGGTACTCTCCTACAATGAGCAGTTCTTC. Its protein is CAISDSRVLSYNEQFF.

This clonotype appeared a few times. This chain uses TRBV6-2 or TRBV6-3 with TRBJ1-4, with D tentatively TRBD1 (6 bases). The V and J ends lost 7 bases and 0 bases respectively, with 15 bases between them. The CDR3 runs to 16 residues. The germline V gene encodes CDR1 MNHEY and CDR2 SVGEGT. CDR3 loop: CASIDGGGATNEKLFF. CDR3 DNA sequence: TGTGCCAGCATTGACGGGGGCGGTGCAACTAATGAAAAACTGTTTTTT.

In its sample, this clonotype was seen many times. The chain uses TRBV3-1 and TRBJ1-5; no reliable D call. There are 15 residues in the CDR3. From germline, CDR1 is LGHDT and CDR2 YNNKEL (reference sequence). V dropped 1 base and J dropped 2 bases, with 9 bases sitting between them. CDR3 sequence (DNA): TGTGCCAGCAGCCAAGGTATAGGCCGCAATCAGCCCCAGCATTTT. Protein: CASSQGIGRNQPQHF.

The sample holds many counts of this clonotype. The CDR3 DNA sequence: TGCAGTGCTAGAGGGGGCAGGGGGGGACTTAGCAATCAGCCCCAGCATTTT. This encodes CSARGGRGGLSNQPQHF. The chain has TRBV20-1 and TRBJ1-5, with TRBD1 matching over 7 bases. J was trimmed by 0 bases and V by 1 base; bases with no gene match: 9. The CDR3 contains 17 residues. Per the germline V gene, CDR1 is DFQATT and CDR2 is SNEGSKA (reference sequence).

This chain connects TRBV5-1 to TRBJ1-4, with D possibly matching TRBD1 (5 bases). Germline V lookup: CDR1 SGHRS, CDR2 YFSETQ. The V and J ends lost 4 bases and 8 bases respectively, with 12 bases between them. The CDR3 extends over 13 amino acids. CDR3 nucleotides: TGCGCCAGCAGCCCCGGGGCGAACGAAAAACTGTTTTTT. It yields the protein CASSPGANEKLFF.

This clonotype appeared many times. CDR3: CASSLDSTSLQETQYF. CDR3 nucleotide sequence: TGTGCCAGCAGCTTAGACTCGACGTCTTTGCAGGAGACCCAGTACTTC. J is TRBJ2-5 and V is TRBV7-9; D not resolved. The V gene's germline CDR1 is SEHNR and CDR2 FQNEAQ (reference sequence). V gave up 1 base and J gave up 5 bases, with 17 bases separating them. The CDR3 spans 16 residues.

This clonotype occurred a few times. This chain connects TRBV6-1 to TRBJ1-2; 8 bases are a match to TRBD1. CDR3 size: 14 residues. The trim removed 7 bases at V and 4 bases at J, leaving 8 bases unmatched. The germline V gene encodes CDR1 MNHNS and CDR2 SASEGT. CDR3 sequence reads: CASTETGDPYGYTF. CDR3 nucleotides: TGTGCCAGCACCGAGACAGGGGACCCCTATGGCTACACCTTC.